These 2 T cell receptor beta chains share one sample of origin, sequenced in a study of T cells in Graves' hyperthyroidism and ophthalmopathy. TCR beta CDR3 regions were amplified from RNA. When the TCR CDR3 underwent first-round RT-PCR, the HTBI primer set was used. From the multiplex PCR reads, TCRdb called clonotypes with MiXCR, one entry per CDR3 protein. The sample shows hundreds of thousands of distinct CDR3 sequences, approximately 15% of them seen only once. The sequenced material came from blood. These receptors were obtained from a woman in her twenties or thirties with Graves' hyperthyroidism.

V usage is TRBV3-1 and J usage is TRBJ2-7; 8 nucleotides align to TRBD2. V shed 2 bases, J shed 6 bases, and the junction held 6 bases outside the gene matches. The CDR3 is made up of 14 amino acids. The germline V gene encodes CDR1 LGHDT and CDR2 YNNKEL (reference sequence). This CDR3 reads CASSQRAGESEQYF. The DNA for the CDR3 is TGTGCCAGCAGCCAACGAGCGGGAGAAAGCGAGCAGTACTTC.

The table lists this clonotype with a few counts. The gene calls are TRBV7-8 and TRBJ1-1; D is unresolved. Between the trimmed V and J ends, which lost 0 bases and 1 base, there was a span of 6 bases. Germline values: CDR1 SGHVS, CDR2 FQNEAQ. The CDR3 consists of 14 residues. The CDR3 loop is CASSLAPPNTEAFF. The CDR3 region has the DNA TGTGCCAGCAGCTTAGCTCCGCCGAACACTGAAGCTTTCTTT.